This is a list of T cell receptor beta chains from one sample in a study of T-cell reconstitution after alpha-beta-depleted transplantation in children. TCRdb processed the PCR reads anew with MiXCR; each CDR3 protein has one entry. The table has about 200,000 distinct CDR3 sequences, just under 6.5% seen once. The material was PBMCs, obtained before TCRalphabeta/CD19-depleted stem cell transplant. These receptors were obtained from a girl under three years old with combined immunodeficiency, due to receive a stem cell transplant. Each CDR3 is given with its conserved first and last residue. Each record gives: clone size, J gene, V gene, D gene, CDR3 protein, CDR3 DNA. D genes are given only for firm matches. The listing skips clone size in some rows; elsewhere it reads once, few, many or a size class.

size: many; J: TRBJ2-5; V: TRBV6-4; D: TRBD1; CDR3: CASASPPGQGTYFGQETQYF; DNA: TGTGCCAGCGCCAGTCCGCCGGGACAGGGGACCTACTTCGGCCAAGAGACCCAGTACTTC
size: many; J: TRBJ2-5; V: TRBV24-1; D: -; CDR3: CATSDPRQEETQYF; DNA: TGTGCCACCAGTGACCCCCGACAAGAAGAGACCCAGTACTTC
size: many; J: TRBJ2-3; V: TRBV7-2; D: TRBD2; CDR3: CASSLGGLARDTQYF; DNA: TGTGCCAGCAGCTTAGGAGGACTAGCGCGAGATACGCAGTATTTT
size: many; J: TRBJ1-6; V: TRBV7-2; D: -; CDR3: CASSPTPYNSPLHF; DNA: TGTGCCAGCAGCCCAACCCCCTATAATTCACCCCTCCACTTT
size: many; J: TRBJ2-6; V: TRBV7-8; D: TRBD1; CDR3: CASSKGQASYSGANVLTF; DNA: TGTGCCAGCAGCAAGGGACAGGCAAGCTACTCTGGGGCCAACGTCCTGACTTTC
size: many; J: TRBJ2-2; V: TRBV5-1; D: -; CDR3: CASRNTGELFF; DNA: TGCGCCAGCCGTAACACCGGGGAGCTGTTTTTT
size: many; J: TRBJ2-1; V: TRBV7-9; D: TRBD1; CDR3: CASSSRTGSSYNEQFF; DNA: TGTGCCAGCAGCTCACGGACAGGGAGCTCCTACAATGAGCAGTTCTTC
size: many; J: TRBJ1-6; V: TRBV4-3; D: -; CDR3: CASSQANHNSPLHF; DNA: TGCGCCAGCAGCCAAGCGAATCATAATTCACCCCTCCACTTT
size: many; J: TRBJ2-2; V: TRBV29-1; D: TRBD2; CDR3: CSVAPVAGRNTGELFF; DNA: TGCAGCGTTGCCCCCGTAGCGGGGAGGAACACCGGGGAGCTGTTTTTT
size: -; J: TRBJ1-6; V: TRBV6-1; D: TRBD1; CDR3: CASSTQTPGQGGSPLHF; DNA: TGTGCCAGCAGTACCCAAACGCCGGGACAGGGGGGTTCACCCCTCCACTTT
size: -; J: TRBJ1-2; V: TRBV4-3; D: TRBD1; CDR3: CASSQDAGQGYGYTF; DNA: TGCGCCAGCAGCCAAGACGCGGGACAGGGGTATGGCTACACCTTC
size: many; J: TRBJ2-1; V: TRBV11-3; D: TRBD2; CDR3: CASSFPSGGAISRSNEQFF; DNA: TGTGCCAGCAGCTTTCCTAGCGGGGGAGCTATAAGCCGCTCCAATGAGCAGTTCTTC
size: -; J: TRBJ2-7; V: TRBV5-6; D: -; CDR3: CASSSGSCEQYF; DNA: TGTGCCAGCAGCTCGGGATCCTGCGAGCAGTACTTC
size: many; J: TRBJ2-6; V: TRBV4-2; D: -; CDR3: CASSQPTGANVLTF; DNA: TGTGCCAGCAGCCAACCTACTGGGGCCAACGTCCTGACTTTC
size: many; J: TRBJ2-7; V: TRBV7-2; D: -; CDR3: CASSLVALSSYEQYF; DNA: TGTGCCAGCAGCTTAGTAGCGCTGAGCTCCTACGAGCAGTACTTC
size: -; J: TRBJ1-1; V: TRBV29-1; D: -; CDR3: CSYSHQGNTEAFF; DNA: TGCAGCTACTCTCACCAGGGGAACACTGAAGCTTTCTTT
size: many; J: TRBJ2-1; V: TRBV18; D: -; CDR3: CASPTPWLGDEQFF; DNA: TGTGCCAGCCCCACCCCGTGGTTGGGGGATGAGCAGTTCTTC
size: many; J: TRBJ1-2; V: TRBV29-1; D: -; CDR3: CSVEWATGVDYGYTF; DNA: TGCAGCGTTGAATGGGCTACCGGAGTCGACTATGGCTACACCTTC
size: many; J: TRBJ2-5; V: TRBV28; D: -; CDR3: CASSWVIAETQYF; DNA: TGTGCCAGCAGTTGGGTGATAGCGGAGACCCAGTACTTC
size: few; J: TRBJ2-1; V: TRBV7-9; D: -; CDR3: CASSLAPDRPYNEQFF; DNA: TGTGCCAGCAGCTTAGCTCCTGATCGGCCCTACAATGAGCAGTTCTTC
size: many; J: TRBJ2-7; V: TRBV20-1; D: -; CDR3: CSARVTNSYEQYF; DNA: TGCAGTGCTAGAGTGACAAACTCCTACGAGCAGTACTTC
size: many; J: TRBJ2-1; V: TRBV5-1; D: TRBD2; CDR3: CASSSTSAISYNEQFF; DNA: TGCGCCAGCAGCTCAACTAGCGCCATCTCCTACAATGAGCAGTTCTTC
size: many; J: TRBJ2-7; V: TRBV5-1; D: -; CDR3: CASSSLETGEQYF; DNA: TGCGCCAGCAGCTCCCTGGAAACGGGCGAGCAGTACTTC
size: many; J: TRBJ2-5; V: TRBV18; D: TRBD1; CDR3: CASSAGTGRPETQYF; DNA: TGTGCCAGCTCAGCCGGGACAGGCAGACCAGAGACCCAGTACTTC
size: many; J: TRBJ2-5; V: TRBV27; D: -; CDR3: CASSDHGETQYF; DNA: TGTGCCAGCAGTGACCATGGAGAGACCCAGTACTTC
size: many; J: TRBJ1-2; V: TRBV20-1; D: -; CDR3: CSAPDPGTSRDYTF; DNA: TGCAGTGCGCCCGACCCCGGGACATCAAGGGACTACACCTTC
size: -; J: TRBJ2-3; V: TRBV4-1; D: -; CDR3: CASSPVKGTSTDTQYF; DNA: TGCGCCAGCAGCCCAGTTAAGGGGACGAGCACAGATACGCAGTATTTT
size: many; J: TRBJ2-1; V: TRBV12-3/TRBV12-4; D: TRBD2; CDR3: CASSFSAGGDEQFF; DNA: TGTGCCAGCAGTTTCTCAGCGGGGGGGGATGAGCAGTTCTTC
size: many; J: TRBJ2-7; V: TRBV13; D: -; CDR3: CASSLGMGYEQYF; DNA: TGTGCCAGCAGCTTAGGAATGGGATACGAGCAGTACTTC
size: many; J: TRBJ2-5; V: TRBV27; D: -; CDR3: CASSLTRGRRETQYF; DNA: TGTGCCAGCAGTTTAACCAGGGGCAGGAGGGAGACCCAGTACTTC
size: -; J: TRBJ2-1; V: TRBV2; D: TRBD2; CDR3: CTCCSRLAGVPGTYNEQFF; DNA: TGTACCTGCTGCTCGCGACTAGCGGGAGTTCCTGGGACCTACAATGAGCAGTTCTTC
size: many; J: TRBJ1-1; V: TRBV20-1; D: -; CDR3: CSARDPAGRNTEAFF; DNA: TGCAGTGCTAGAGATCCCGCAGGGAGGAACACTGAAGCTTTCTTT
size: many; J: TRBJ2-2; V: TRBV18; D: -; CDR3: CASYTSRSGELFF; DNA: TGTGCCAGCTACACGTCTAGGAGCGGGGAGCTGTTTTTT
size: many; J: TRBJ1-5; V: TRBV29-1; D: TRBD1; CDR3: CSVLDRGDQPQHF; DNA: TGCAGCGTTCTTGACAGGGGCGATCAGCCCCAGCATTTT
size: many; J: TRBJ1-1; V: TRBV7-3; D: -; CDR3: CASSISREVNTEAFF; DNA: TGTGCCAGCAGCATCTCCAGGGAGGTGAACACTGAAGCTTTCTTT
size: many; J: TRBJ2-1; V: TRBV7-9; D: TRBD2; CDR3: CASSQRSGEYNEQFF; DNA: TGTGCCAGCAGCCAGCGTAGCGGGGAGTACAATGAGCAGTTCTTC
size: many; J: TRBJ1-5; V: TRBV20-1; D: -; CDR3: CSASPQGPDQPQHF; DNA: TGCAGTGCTAGCCCACAGGGACCGGATCAGCCCCAGCATTTT
size: many; J: TRBJ1-2; V: TRBV4-3; D: TRBD1; CDR3: CASGQGARFGYGYTF; DNA: TGCGCCAGTGGACAGGGGGCGCGGTTTGGCTATGGCTACACCTTC
size: few; J: TRBJ2-5; V: TRBV13; D: TRBD2; CDR3: CASSPSSGGSRETQYF; DNA: TGTGCCAGCAGTCCCAGTAGCGGGGGGTCCCGAGAGACCCAGTACTTC
size: many; J: TRBJ2-3; V: TRBV2; D: TRBD2; CDR3: CASTISGRADTQYF; DNA: TGTGCCAGCACCATTAGCGGGAGGGCAGATACGCAGTATTTT
size: many; J: TRBJ2-3; V: TRBV14; D: -; CDR3: CASSQAPDGPYF; DNA: TGTGCCAGCAGCCAAGCACCGGACGGGCCGTATTTT
size: many; J: TRBJ1-5; V: TRBV7-2; D: -; CDR3: CASSSRVYQPQHF; DNA: TGTGCCAGCAGCTCCAGGGTTTATCAGCCCCAGCATTTT
size: -; J: TRBJ2-7; V: TRBV9; D: -; CDR3: CASSVGTNPPFYEQYF; DNA: TGTGCCAGCAGCGTAGGGACCAACCCTCCCTTCTACGAGCAGTACTTC
size: -; J: TRBJ2-1; V: TRBV12-3/TRBV12-4; D: -; CDR3: CASSLALGSVSYNEQFF; DNA: TGTGCCAGCAGTTTAGCGCTTGGGTCGGTTTCCTACAATGAGCAGTTCTTC
size: many; J: TRBJ1-1; V: TRBV4-1; D: -; CDR3: CASSQPGRTEAFF; DNA: TGCGCCAGCAGCCAACCAGGGAGAACTGAAGCTTTCTTT
size: many; J: TRBJ2-5; V: TRBV7-2; D: -; CDR3: CASSLDWGRGETQYF; DNA: TGTGCCAGCAGCTTAGACTGGGGTCGGGGAGAGACCCAGTACTTC
size: many; J: TRBJ2-1; V: TRBV20-1; D: TRBD2; CDR3: CSARDRGVSPSYNEQFF; DNA: TGCAGTGCTAGAGATCGGGGGGTTTCGCCCTCCTACAATGAGCAGTTCTTC
size: many; J: TRBJ2-1; V: TRBV28; D: -; CDR3: CASSLNIAEYYNEQFF; DNA: TGTGCCAGCAGTTTAAATATCGCGGAATACTACAATGAGCAGTTCTTC
size: many; J: TRBJ2-1; V: TRBV29-1; D: TRBD2; CDR3: CSVDSLAGGSYNEQFF; DNA: TGCAGCGTTGATTCCCTCGCGGGAGGGTCCTACAATGAGCAGTTCTTC
size: many; J: TRBJ1-1; V: TRBV29-1; D: -; CDR3: CSVPEVNTEAFF; DNA: TGCAGCGTCCCTGAGGTAAACACTGAAGCTTTCTTT
size: many; J: TRBJ2-6; V: TRBV6-2/TRBV6-3; D: TRBD2; CDR3: CASSDTGLAGRGANVLTF; DNA: TGTGCCAGCAGTGACACGGGACTAGCGGGACGTGGGGCCAACGTCCTGACTTTC
size: many; J: TRBJ2-4; V: TRBV6-2/TRBV6-3; D: TRBD2; CDR3: CASTTSGLAGVIGKNIQYF; DNA: TGTGCCAGCACTACTTCGGGACTAGCGGGAGTTATCGGCAAAAACATTCAGTACTTC
size: many; J: TRBJ2-1; V: TRBV12-3/TRBV12-4; D: -; CDR3: CASSSHNEQFF; DNA: TGTGCCAGCAGTTCTCACAATGAGCAGTTCTTC
size: many; J: TRBJ2-3; V: TRBV9; D: -; CDR3: CASSVLGRTDTQYF; DNA: TGTGCCAGCAGCGTACTGGGGCGCACAGATACGCAGTATTTT
size: many; J: TRBJ2-7; V: TRBV5-5; D: TRBD2; CDR3: CASSSGLAATYEQYF; DNA: TGTGCCAGCAGCTCCGGACTAGCGGCTACCTACGAGCAGTACTTC
size: many; J: TRBJ2-5; V: TRBV9; D: -; CDR3: CASSVSSGQETQYF; DNA: TGTGCCAGCAGCGTTTCTTCGGGGCAAGAGACCCAGTACTTC
size: many; J: TRBJ2-1; V: TRBV5-6; D: TRBD2; CDR3: CASSLGLAGVLDEQFF; DNA: TGTGCCAGCAGCTTGGGACTAGCGGGAGTTTTGGATGAGCAGTTCTTC
size: many; J: TRBJ2-1; V: TRBV11-3; D: -; CDR3: CASSLTPRREQFF; DNA: TGTGCCAGCAGCTTAACCCCCCGTAGGGAGCAGTTCTTC
size: -; J: TRBJ2-7; V: TRBV7-8; D: TRBD1; CDR3: CASSLPPGQGAPKGQREQYF; DNA: TGTGCCAGCAGCCTTCCGCCGGGACAGGGGGCCCCCAAAGGCCAAAGGGAGCAGTACTTC